These T cell receptor beta chains were read from a single sample in a study of cytomegalovirus exposure and HLA in healthy donors. Sequencing was performed with immunoSEQ multiplex PCR; in TCRdb, only in-frame clones are kept and a portion is missing. The profile shows about 110,000 clones, under 80% of them singletons. Sample: PBMCs. These receptors all stem from a woman aged 45 to 65 in good health and CMV-seropositive. The CDR3 runs from the conserved cysteine through the conserved F or W. A D gene is named only where the DNA matches it firmly. Where a row states a size, it is once, few, many or the class of an expanded clone; other rows omit it.

V gene: TRBV6-6
clone size: once
J gene: TRBJ1-1
D gene: TRBD1
CDR3 DNA: TGTGCCAGCTATATCCCGGGACAGGGATTAACGGCTTTCTTT
CDR3 protein: CASYIPGQGLTAFF

V gene: TRBV7-3
clone size: -
J gene: TRBJ1-1
D gene: -
CDR3 DNA: TGTGCCAGCAGCCCCCGCAGGGACACTGAAGCTTTCTTT
CDR3 protein: CASSPRRDTEAFF

V gene: TRBV2
clone size: few
J gene: TRBJ1-4
D gene: TRBD1
CDR3 DNA: TGTGCCAGCAGTGAAAATCGGGACAGCGAAAAACTGTTTTTT
CDR3 protein: CASSENRDSEKLFF

V gene: TRBV5-4
clone size: -
J gene: TRBJ2-1
D gene: TRBD2
CDR3 DNA: TGTGCCAGCAGCCCCGCGGGGTCTAGCGGGGGGGCGTACAATGAGCAGTTCTTC
CDR3 protein: CASSPAGSSGGAYNEQFF

V gene: TRBV19
clone size: -
J gene: TRBJ1-1
D gene: -
CDR3 DNA: TGTGCCAGTAGTATAGTGTGGGGCGGCCGGAACACTGAAGCTTTCTTT
CDR3 protein: CASSIVWGGRNTEAFF

V gene: TRBV5-4
clone size: few
J gene: TRBJ2-5
D gene: TRBD1
CDR3 DNA: TGTGCCAGCAGCTTGTGGGGGACAGGGTTGCAAGAGACCCAGTACTTC
CDR3 protein: CASSLWGTGLQETQYF

V gene: TRBV18
clone size: -
J gene: TRBJ2-3
D gene: TRBD2
CDR3 DNA: TGTGCCAGCTCACCACCGTCCACTAGCGGAATTGAGTATACGCAGTATTTT
CDR3 protein: CASSPPSTSGIEYTQYF

V gene: TRBV11-3
clone size: -
J gene: TRBJ2-1
D gene: -
CDR3 DNA: TGTGCCAGCAGCATATGGGGGGCCTACAATGAGCAGTTCTTC
CDR3 protein: CASSIWGAYNEQFF

V gene: TRBV28
clone size: once
J gene: TRBJ2-7
D gene: -
CDR3 DNA: TGTGCCAGCACCAGGACCTACGAGCAGTACTTC
CDR3 protein: CASTRTYEQYF

V gene: TRBV14
clone size: -
J gene: TRBJ1-3
D gene: -
CDR3 DNA: TGTGCCAGCAGCCAGACAGGTTCCTCTGGAAACACCATATATTTT
CDR3 protein: CASSQTGSSGNTIYF

V gene: TRBV27
clone size: once
J gene: TRBJ1-2
D gene: -
CDR3 DNA: TGTGCCAGCAGTTCGGTCCGGGAGCGGGGCTACACCTTC
CDR3 protein: CASSSVRERGYTF

V gene: TRBV28
clone size: once
J gene: TRBJ1-2
D gene: -
CDR3 DNA: TGTGCTTCTGCGTGGACAGCACGACCTTATGGCTACACCTTC
CDR3 protein: CASAWTARPYGYTF

V gene: TRBV7-3
clone size: -
J gene: TRBJ1-4
D gene: -
CDR3 DNA: TGTGCCAGCAGCTACGCCGTGGGCCCTCAGGGAAAACTGTTTTTT
CDR3 protein: CASSYAVGPQGKLFF

V gene: TRBV7-2
clone size: once
J gene: TRBJ1-6
D gene: -
CDR3 DNA: TGTGCCAGCAGCCCCGGTGGGGCTGAGGTTTATTCACCCCTCCACTTT
CDR3 protein: CASSPGGAEVYSPLHF

V gene: TRBV25-1
clone size: -
J gene: TRBJ1-2
D gene: -
CDR3 DNA: TGTGCCAGCAAAAGCCCTAACTATGGCTACACCTTC
CDR3 protein: CASKSPNYGYTF

V gene: TRBV11-1
clone size: -
J gene: TRBJ2-6
D gene: TRBD2
CDR3 DNA: TGTGCCGCGGGGGGGATTAACTCTGGGGCCAACGTCCTGACTTTC
CDR3 protein: CAAGGINSGANVLTF

V gene: TRBV5-1
clone size: few
J gene: TRBJ2-3
D gene: TRBD2
CDR3 DNA: TGCGCCAGCAGCTCGCTAGCGGGAGGCACAGATACGCAGTATTTT
CDR3 protein: CASSSLAGGTDTQYF

V gene: TRBV6-1
clone size: -
J gene: TRBJ2-6
D gene: -
CDR3 DNA: TGTGCCAGCAGTGAAGGATGGAGGGTGAAAGGGGCCAACGTCCTGACTTTC
CDR3 protein: CASSEGWRVKGANVLTF

V gene: TRBV13
clone size: -
J gene: TRBJ2-1
D gene: TRBD2
CDR3 DNA: TGTGCCAGCAGCTTAGGGGCGGGGGGATACAATGAGCAGTTCTTC
CDR3 protein: CASSLGAGGYNEQFF

V gene: TRBV19
clone size: -
J gene: TRBJ2-1
D gene: -
CDR3 DNA: TGTGCCAGTAGTATAGATAGTCAGGTGGGGGGGGCCGGGAACGATGAGCAGTTCTTC
CDR3 protein: CASSIDSQVGGAGNDEQFF

V gene: TRBV7-9
clone size: -
J gene: TRBJ1-3
D gene: TRBD1
CDR3 DNA: TGTGCCAGCAGCTTACCGGGACAGTCCTCCTCTGGAAACACCATATATTTT
CDR3 protein: CASSLPGQSSSGNTIYF

V gene: TRBV7-6
clone size: -
J gene: TRBJ1-6
D gene: -
CDR3 DNA: TGTGCCAGCAGCTTAATGTCGCAGGGAAATTCACCCCTCCACTTT
CDR3 protein: CASSLMSQGNSPLHF

V gene: TRBV2
clone size: -
J gene: TRBJ2-7
D gene: -
CDR3 DNA: TGTGCCAGCATTTCGACTTACGAGCAGTACTTC
CDR3 protein: CASISTYEQYF

V gene: TRBV4-2
clone size: -
J gene: TRBJ2-1
D gene: TRBD1
CDR3 DNA: TGTGCCAGCAGCCAAGAGGGGGGACAGGGAAAGGTTTTAGCGCTCTTC
CDR3 protein: CASSQEGGQGKVLALF

V gene: TRBV10-3
clone size: -
J gene: TRBJ2-7
D gene: TRBD2
CDR3 DNA: TGTGCCACCCGGGGACTAGCGGATGAGCAGTACTTC
CDR3 protein: CATRGLADEQYF

V gene: TRBV6-1
clone size: -
J gene: TRBJ2-1
D gene: -
CDR3 DNA: TGTGCCAGCAGTGAATCGGACAGATACCCCTACAATGAGCAGTTCTTC
CDR3 protein: CASSESDRYPYNEQFF

V gene: TRBV28
clone size: -
J gene: TRBJ2-5
D gene: TRBD2
CDR3 DNA: TGTGCCAGCAGTTCTACCGGGACTAGCGGGGGAGAGACCCAGTACTTC
CDR3 protein: CASSSTGTSGGETQYF

V gene: TRBV15
clone size: -
J gene: TRBJ1-6
D gene: TRBD1
CDR3 DNA: TGTGCCACCAGCAGAGATAAGGGACAGGGCTGGTCACCCCTCCACTTT
CDR3 protein: CATSRDKGQGWSPLHF

V gene: TRBV27
clone size: -
J gene: TRBJ1-5
D gene: -
CDR3 DNA: TGTGCCAGCAGCACAGGGCCGGGGCCCCAGCATTTT
CDR3 protein: CASSTGPGPQHF

V gene: TRBV11-2
clone size: -
J gene: TRBJ1-4
D gene: -
CDR3 DNA: TGTGCCAGCTCGGAGGAGGCTCCCCTGGGGGAAAAACTGTTTTTT
CDR3 protein: CASSEEAPLGEKLFF

V gene: TRBV5-1
clone size: -
J gene: TRBJ1-1
D gene: -
CDR3 DNA: TGCGCCAGCAGTTTCAGGGGCACTGAAGCTTTCTTT
CDR3 protein: CASSFRGTEAFF

V gene: TRBV6-5
clone size: few
J gene: TRBJ1-1
D gene: TRBD1
CDR3 DNA: TGTGCCAGTACGGGACAGACGAACACTGAAGCTTTCTTT
CDR3 protein: CASTGQTNTEAFF

V gene: TRBV2
clone size: -
J gene: TRBJ2-1
D gene: -
CDR3 DNA: TGTGCCAGCACGACAAGCTCCTACAATGAGCAGTTCTTC
CDR3 protein: CASTTSSYNEQFF

V gene: TRBV28
clone size: -
J gene: TRBJ1-2
D gene: TRBD1
CDR3 DNA: TGTGCCAGCACCCTACCAGGACAGGCCTATGGCTACACCTTC
CDR3 protein: CASTLPGQAYGYTF

V gene: TRBV11-2
clone size: -
J gene: TRBJ2-3
D gene: TRBD1
CDR3 DNA: TGTGCCAGCAGCTTATCAGGGGGCCCTTATACGCAGTATTTT
CDR3 protein: CASSLSGGPYTQYF

V gene: TRBV5-4
clone size: -
J gene: TRBJ1-6
D gene: TRBD1
CDR3 DNA: TGTGCCAGCAGCCTGACAGGGGAAAGGGGGCTCCACTTT
CDR3 protein: CASSLTGERGLHF

V gene: TRBV7-8
clone size: once
J gene: TRBJ2-2
D gene: TRBD2
CDR3 DNA: TGTGCCAGCAGCTCTTCGACTAGCGGGGGGGCCCGCACCGGGGAGCTGTTTTTT
CDR3 protein: CASSSSTSGGARTGELFF

V gene: TRBV10-3
clone size: -
J gene: TRBJ2-5
D gene: TRBD1
CDR3 DNA: TGTGCCATCAGTAGTACAGGGGCAGAGTCCGGAACTGGGACCCAGTACTTC
CDR3 protein: CAISSTGAESGTGTQYF

V gene: TRBV9
clone size: -
J gene: TRBJ2-7
D gene: TRBD2
CDR3 DNA: TGTGCCAGCAGCGTAGGAGCGGGGGACGTCTCCTACGAGCAGTACTTC
CDR3 protein: CASSVGAGDVSYEQYF

V gene: TRBV19
clone size: -
J gene: TRBJ1-1
D gene: -
CDR3 DNA: TGTGCCAGTAGTATGCTACTGAACACTGAAGCTTTCTTT
CDR3 protein: CASSMLLNTEAFF

V gene: TRBV19
clone size: -
J gene: TRBJ2-7
D gene: TRBD1
CDR3 DNA: TGTGCCAGTAGTATCTCAAGCGACAGGGGCTACGAGCAGTACTTC
CDR3 protein: CASSISSDRGYEQYF

V gene: TRBV28
clone size: -
J gene: TRBJ1-2
D gene: -
CDR3 DNA: TGTGCCAGCAGTTCCTTCGGACAGTCCGTTGATGGCTACACCTTC
CDR3 protein: CASSSFGQSVDGYTF

V gene: TRBV6-6
clone size: -
J gene: TRBJ1-1
D gene: TRBD1
CDR3 DNA: TGTGCCAGCAGTATTCAGGGGGGCACTGAAGCTTTCTTT
CDR3 protein: CASSIQGGTEAFF

V gene: TRBV5-4
clone size: -
J gene: TRBJ1-5
D gene: TRBD1
CDR3 DNA: TGTGCCAGCAGCAACCACCGGGACAGGGGTCAGCCCCAGCATTTT
CDR3 protein: CASSNHRDRGQPQHF

V gene: TRBV9
clone size: -
J gene: TRBJ2-3
D gene: TRBD2
CDR3 DNA: TGTGCCAGCAGCTCTCGACGGGAGGGATTTACGCAGTATTTT
CDR3 protein: CASSSRREGFTQYF

V gene: TRBV13
clone size: -
J gene: TRBJ2-7
D gene: -
CDR3 DNA: TGTGCCAGCAGCTTACCAGGGGGGTCCTACGAGCAGTACTTC
CDR3 protein: CASSLPGGSYEQYF

V gene: TRBV2
clone size: -
J gene: TRBJ1-2
D gene: TRBD1
CDR3 DNA: TGTGCCAGCAGTGAAGTTTTTAATAACAGGGGGAACTATGGCTACACCTTC
CDR3 protein: CASSEVFNNRGNYGYTF

V gene: TRBV28
clone size: -
J gene: TRBJ1-5
D gene: -
CDR3 DNA: TGTGCCAGCAGTTTAGTGGCAGACATTTATAGCAATCAGCCCCAGCATTTT
CDR3 protein: CASSLVADIYSNQPQHF

V gene: TRBV28
clone size: once
J gene: TRBJ2-7
D gene: TRBD1
CDR3 DNA: TGTGCCAGCCACACAGCTCTCTGGGACAGGGGCTTCGGACGGCGCTCCTACGAGCAGTACTTC
CDR3 protein: CASHTALWDRGFGRRSYEQYF

V gene: TRBV6-1
clone size: once
J gene: TRBJ2-1
D gene: TRBD2
CDR3 DNA: TGTGCCAGCAGTGCCAGCGGGGGATACTACAGTGAGCAGTTCTTC
CDR3 protein: CASSASGGYYSEQFF